Below are 24 T cell receptor beta chains sequenced from a single sample in a study of cytomegalovirus exposure and HLA in healthy donors (dated by TCRdb to about 2017). The library was made by the immunoSEQ multiplex PCR assay. For the multiplex PCR, a mixture combining 60 forward primers for TCR Vbeta segments and 13 reverse primers for TCR Jbeta segments was used. Held by TCRdb, this immuneACCESS table contains in-frame sequences only and omits some clones. Under half of the omission traces to an unresolved V gene where checked; the cause of the rest is unknown. The table kept for this sample lists 200,000 or so clones. Roughly 0.74% of the sample is taken by the ten largest. Sequencing input: PBMCs. All receptors derive from a boy aged 5-17 years in good health and CMV-seronegative.

The rearrangement links TRBV7-8 to TRBJ1-1; D perhaps matches TRBD1 (6 bases). CDR1 and CDR2 from the germline V gene are SGHVS and FQNEAQ. The CDR3 runs 16 residues. V shed 7 bases and J shed 3 bases, with 21 bases lying between them. The CDR3 is CASTYERGKTHTEAFF. Written as DNA, the CDR3 is TGTGCCAGCACCTACGAAAGGGGGAAAACTCACACTGAAGCTTTCTTT.

The chain uses TRBV5-4 and TRBJ2-7; TRBD1 matches at 8 bases. After removal of 0 bases from V and 5 bases from J, the junction contained 7 bases not matched to a gene. The length of the CDR3 is 15 residues. Germline-derived CDR1 and CDR2 are SGHNT and YYREEE (reference sequence). CDR3 DNA sequence: TGTGCCAGCAGCTTGGACAGGGGGTCGATAGACGAGCAGTACTTC. This codes for CASSLDRGSIDEQYF.

This chain uses TRBV11-2 with TRBJ2-3; D is possibly TRBD2 (6 bases). Germline values: CDR1 SGHAT, CDR2 FQNNGV. The V end was cut by 4 bases, the J end by 6 bases, with 14 bases between. The CDR3 runs to 14 residues. CDR3 amino acids: CASSSGDGGDTQYF. CDR3 sequence (DNA): TGTGCCAGCAGCTCGGGGGACGGAGGGGATACGCAGTATTTT. Full variable domain (remainder filled in from reference TRBV11-2 and TRBJ2-3): EAGVAQSPRYKIIEKRQSVAFWCNPISGHATLYWYQQILGQGPKLLIQFQNNGVVDDSQLPKDRFSAERLKGVDSTLKIQPAKLEDSAVYLCASSSGDGGDTQYFGPGTRLTVL.

The chain uses TRBV9 and TRBJ1-6; D unresolved. Looked up from germline, CDR1 is SGDLS and CDR2 is YYNGEE. With 4 bases removed from V and 9 bases from J, the gap between germline ends came to 14 bases. The CDR3 is 14 amino acids. The CDR3 loop reads CASSPSDLGSPLHF. The CDR3 DNA reads as TGTGCCAGCAGCCCCTCAGACTTGGGTTCACCCCTCCACTTT. Filled out from reference TRBV9 and TRBJ1-6, the complete variable domain reads DSGVTQTPKHLITATGQRVTLRCSPRSGDLSVYWYQQSLDQGLQFLIQYYNGEERAKGNILERFSAQQFPDLHSELNLSSLELGDSALYFCASSPSDLGSPLHFGNGTRLTVT.

The chain carries TRBV4-3 and TRBJ2-3, with a weak D call TRBD2 (6 bases). This CDR3 region has 15 residues. In germline, CDR1 is LGHNA, CDR2 YSLEER. Between the trimmed V and J ends, which lost 4 bases and 3 bases, there was a span of 14 bases. The CDR3 region is CASSRSWAGTDTQYF. CDR3 coding DNA: TGCGCCAGCAGCCGAAGTTGGGCGGGGACAGATACGCAGTATTTT.

The V gene is TRBV6-5, the J gene TRBJ2-7, with TRBD2 identical over 7 bases. The trim removed 7 bases at V and 3 bases at J, leaving 9 bases unmatched. CDR3 length: 14 amino acids. Germline V gene sequence: CDR1 MNHEY, CDR2 SVGAGI. The CDR3 DNA sequence: TGTGCCAGCACCCCATACGGCGGGGGCTACGAGCAGTACTTC. Its translation is CASTPYGGGYEQYF.

The rearrangement links TRBV5-4 to TRBJ2-5, with TRBD2 matching over 8 bases. The CDR3 has 15 amino acids. The ends lost 5 bases at V and 3 bases at J; junction bases unmatched: 9. Germline loops: CDR1 SGHNT, CDR2 YYREEE (reference sequence). CDR3 sequence (DNA): TGTGCCAGCAGAAGAGCCGGGGGGGCCGAAGAGACCCAGTACTTC. It codes for CASRRAGGAEETQYF.

The chain joins TRBV7-6 to TRBJ2-5, with D unresolved. The end of the DNA fits TRBJ2-7 better, so the J call may be wrong. The CDR3 is made up of 15 amino acids. The germline V gene encodes CDR1 SGHVS and CDR2 FNYEAQ. The CDR3 is CASSLGVSSSYEQYF. CDR3 nucleotide sequence: TGTGCCAGCAGCTTAGGAGTTTCCTCCTCCTACGAGCAGTACTTC.

This sequence joins TRBV19 and TRBJ1-5; 7 bases align to TRBD1. Trimming took 7 bases from V and 5 from J; bases not matched to a gene: 11. CDR3 length equals 15 residues. Germline V gives CDR1 LNHDA, CDR2 SQIVND (reference sequence). CDR3 protein: CASTPRGRIDQPQHF. The CDR3 DNA sequence: TGTGCCAGTACCCCAAGGGGGCGAATTGATCAGCCCCAGCATTTT.

The chain joins TRBV5-1 to TRBJ1-4; TRBD1 agrees at 10 bases. Germline loops: CDR1 SGHRS, CDR2 YFSETQ. V lost 4 bases, J lost 8 bases, and 8 bases stayed unmatched. The CDR3 extends over 15 amino acids. CDR3 sequence: CASSVAGTGDEKLFF. The CDR3 DNA is TGCGCCAGCAGCGTAGCCGGGACAGGGGACGAAAAACTGTTTTTT.

The chain recombines TRBV6-5 with TRBJ2-7; the match to TRBD1 covers 8 bases. Germline-derived CDR1 and CDR2 are MNHEY and SVGAGI. V dropped 6 bases and J dropped 3; count of bases not matched to a gene: 7. The CDR3 runs to 14 residues. The CDR3 region is CASRPGQEYYEQYF. CDR3 DNA sequence: TGTGCCAGCAGACCGGGACAGGAGTACTACGAGCAGTACTTC.

The chain recombines TRBV29-1 with TRBJ2-3; tentatively, D is TRBD2 (7 bases). V lost 1 base and J lost 4, with 9 bases in between. This CDR3 has 13 amino acids. From germline, CDR1 is SQVTM and CDR2 ANQGSEA. The CDR3 sequence: CSVEAGGADTQYF. The CDR3 DNA reads as TGCAGCGTTGAAGCGGGGGGCGCAGATACGCAGTATTTT.

The chain links TRBV4-3 to TRBJ2-7; 7 bases are shared with TRBD2. Germline trimming cut 3 bases from V and 2 bases from J; bases unmatched to any gene: 1. CDR1 LGHNA and CDR2 YSLEER come from the germline V gene. This CDR3 contains 13 residues. The CDR3 protein is CASSQGGAYEQYF. The CDR3 coding sequence is TGCGCCAGCAGCCAGGGGGGGGCCTACGAGCAGTACTTC.

In DNA, the CDR3 is TGCGCCAGCGGAGCTATCAATGAGCAGTTCTTC. It codes for CASGAINEQFF. The rearrangement links TRBV5-1 to TRBJ2-1, with D unresolved. The germline CDR1 and CDR2 sequences are SGHRS and YFSETQ. V shed 7 bases and J shed 6 bases, with 8 bases lying between them. This CDR3 comprises 11 residues.

The chain is built from TRBV6-6 and TRBJ2-2; the match to TRBD2 covers 8 bases. Germline V gives CDR1 MNHNY, CDR2 SVGAGI (reference sequence). The trim removed 4 bases at V and 2 bases at J, leaving 3 bases unmatched. The CDR3 has 15 amino acids. This CDR3 reads CASSLLAVNTGELFF. The CDR3 region has the DNA TGTGCCAGCAGTTTACTAGCGGTAAACACCGGGGAGCTGTTTTTT.

V and J are TRBV6-6 and TRBJ2-7, with 11 bases aligning to TRBD1. The J segment lost 7 bases and the V segment lost 6 bases, leaving 5 bases of the junction unmatched. The CDR3 consists of 13 residues. Germline CDR1 MNHNY, CDR2 SVGAGI (reference sequence). The CDR3 is CASRGTGGVEQYF. The CDR3 DNA follows: TGTGCCAGCAGGGGGACAGGGGGAGTGGAGCAGTACTTC.

This chain uses TRBV28 with TRBJ1-6, with D perhaps TRBD1 (6 bases). Trimming removed 10 bases from V and 7 bases from J, with 17 bases in between. This CDR3 has 14 amino acids. The germline CDR1 and CDR2 sequences are MDHEN and SYDVKM. CDR3 sequence reads: CAIRGRGRNSPLHF. DNA of the CDR3: TGTGCCATCCGTGGGCGGGGGCGGAATTCACCCCTCCACTTT.

V gene TRBV2 combines with J gene TRBJ1-5, with 8 bases aligning to TRBD1. V gave up 7 bases and J gave up 0 bases; unmatched junction bases: 8. The CDR3 loop spans 16 amino acids. CDR1 is SNHLY, CDR2 FYNNEI, per germline. CDR3 in DNA: TGTGCCAGCAATTCTGGACAGGGCTATAGCAATCAGCCCCAGCATTTT. This codes for CASNSGQGYSNQPQHF.

The rearrangement joins TRBV28 to TRBJ2-2, with TRBD1 as a possible D gene (6 bases). The CDR3 sequence is 13 residues long. Trimming shortened V by 8 bases and J by 6 bases, and 13 bases separated the two germline ends. Looked up from germline, CDR1 is MDHEN and CDR2 is SYDVKM. Here the CDR3 DNA reads TGTGCCAGCCGGCAGGGGATGCCCGGGGAGCTGTTTTTT. Protein sequence: CASRQGMPGELFF.

The chain carries TRBV7-3 and TRBJ2-3; 8 bases are shared with TRBD2. This CDR3 has 16 amino acids. The germline V gene encodes CDR1 SGHTA and CDR2 FQGTGA. J lost 2 bases, V lost 3 bases, and 7 bases had no gene match. The CDR3 nucleotides read TGTGCCAGCAGCTTGGGTCGGGGGGGCGCCACAGATACGCAGTATTTT. It codes for CASSLGRGGATDTQYF.

V is TRBV19 and J is TRBJ1-1; no clear D gene. Germline-derived CDR1 and CDR2 are LNHDA and SQIVND (reference sequence). Trimming shortened V by 6 bases and J by 3 bases, and 11 bases separated the two germline ends. The CDR3 length is 13 residues. The CDR3 loop is CASSILRDTEAFF. CDR3 bases: TGTGCCAGTAGCATCTTGCGGGACACTGAAGCTTTCTTT.

This chain uses TRBV6-5 with TRBJ2-1; possible D gene TRBD2, 5 bases. The CDR3 covers 16 residues. Germline V CDR1 and CDR2: MNHEY, SVGAGI. V lost 1 base, J lost 2 bases, and 12 bases lay in between. CDR3 bases: TGTGCCAGCAGTTACTTGGCGAGGGCGGCCTACAATGAGCAGTTCTTC. This sequence encodes CASSYLARAAYNEQFF.

The gene calls are TRBV6-1 and TRBJ1-2; no firm D call. Trimming shortened V by 10 bases and J by 7 bases, and 7 bases separated the two germline ends. Germline CDR1 and CDR2: MNHNS and SASEGT. CDR3 length: 9 residues. The CDR3 region is CATRSGYTF. The CDR3, as DNA: TGTGCCACTAGGAGTGGCTACACCTTC.

The V gene is TRBV29-1, the J gene TRBJ2-1; D is ambiguous. Germline V lookup: CDR1 SQVTM, CDR2 ANQGSEA. This CDR3 region has 12 residues. V was pared by 0 bases and J by 7 bases, with 7 bases between. CDR3 DNA sequence: TGCAGCGTTGAAGATCGTTTGAATGAGCAGTTCTTC. Its protein is CSVEDRLNEQFF.